This T cell receptor (beta chain) was profiled in a study of blood T cells in healthy people across ages. Study as a whole: There was about one barcoded beta molecule captured by template switching per two T cells.

Trimming cost V 3 bases and J 7 bases; bases outside gene matches: 8. The CDR3 is 15 amino acids. The authors ran a second PCR of roughly 6 to 12 cycles using a sample-barcoded 5' primer and a J-beta primer mix. There were at least 3 million CDR3-containing paired-end reads obtained from each sample. TCRdb recomputed calls from the 5' RACE reads with MiXCR, one row per CDR3 protein. The sample shows 450,000 to 650,000 distinct CDR3 sequences, 24% of them seen only once. These data were also reused for a study on T cells of mothers and their children. That paper adds: The donor cohort consisted of a few healthy Caucasian mothers and their six children.

Material: blood. The chain uses TRBV12-3 or TRBV12-4 and TRBJ2-1, with TRBD1 identical over 8 bases. The clonotype originates from a boy younger than 18 in good health. CDR3 in amino acids: CASSFETGALNEQFF. DNA for the CDR3: TGTGCCAGCAGTTTCGAGACAGGGGCCCTAAATGAGCAGTTCTTC.